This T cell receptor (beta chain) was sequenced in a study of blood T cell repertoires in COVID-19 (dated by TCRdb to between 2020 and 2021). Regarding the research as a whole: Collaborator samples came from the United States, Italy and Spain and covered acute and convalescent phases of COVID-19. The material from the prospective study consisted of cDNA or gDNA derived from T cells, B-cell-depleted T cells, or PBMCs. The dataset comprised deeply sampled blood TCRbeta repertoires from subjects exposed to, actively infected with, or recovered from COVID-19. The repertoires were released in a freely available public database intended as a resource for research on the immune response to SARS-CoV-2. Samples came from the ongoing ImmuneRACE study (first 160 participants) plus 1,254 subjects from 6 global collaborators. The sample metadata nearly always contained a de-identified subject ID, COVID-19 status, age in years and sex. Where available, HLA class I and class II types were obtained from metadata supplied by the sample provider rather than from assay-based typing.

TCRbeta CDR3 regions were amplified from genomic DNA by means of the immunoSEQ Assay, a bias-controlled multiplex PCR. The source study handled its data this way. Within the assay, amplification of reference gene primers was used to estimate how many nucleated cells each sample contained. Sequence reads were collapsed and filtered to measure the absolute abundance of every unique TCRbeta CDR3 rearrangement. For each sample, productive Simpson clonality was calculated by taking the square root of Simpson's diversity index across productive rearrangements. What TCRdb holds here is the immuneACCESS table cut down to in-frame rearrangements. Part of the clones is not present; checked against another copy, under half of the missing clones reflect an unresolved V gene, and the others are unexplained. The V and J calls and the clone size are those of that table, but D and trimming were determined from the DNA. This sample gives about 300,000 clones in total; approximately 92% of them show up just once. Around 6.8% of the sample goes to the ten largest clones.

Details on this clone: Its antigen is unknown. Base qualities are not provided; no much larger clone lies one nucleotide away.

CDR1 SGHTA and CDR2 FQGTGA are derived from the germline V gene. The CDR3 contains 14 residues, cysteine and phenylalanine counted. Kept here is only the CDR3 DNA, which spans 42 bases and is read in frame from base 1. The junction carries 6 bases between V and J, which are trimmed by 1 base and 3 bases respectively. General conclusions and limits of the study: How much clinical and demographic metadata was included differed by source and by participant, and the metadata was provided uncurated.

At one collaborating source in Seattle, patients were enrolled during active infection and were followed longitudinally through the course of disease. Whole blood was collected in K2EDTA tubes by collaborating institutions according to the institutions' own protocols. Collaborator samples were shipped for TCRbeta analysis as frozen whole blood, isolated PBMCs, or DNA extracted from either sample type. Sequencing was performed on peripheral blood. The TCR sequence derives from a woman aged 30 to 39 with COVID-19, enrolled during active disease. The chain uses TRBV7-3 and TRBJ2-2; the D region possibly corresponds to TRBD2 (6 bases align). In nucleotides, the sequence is TGTGCCAGCAGCTTAAGGGGGGACACCGGGGAGCTGTTTTTT. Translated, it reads CASSLRGDTGELFF.